This TCR beta chain was sequenced for a study of cytomegalovirus exposure and HLA in healthy donors (dated by TCRdb to 2016 to 2017). Turning to the overall study: According to an earlier analysis of several hundred of the donors, some 180 million T cells yielded 120 million or so unique TCR beta sequences and about 280 Gb of sequence data. Roughly 300 gigabases of sequencing data and approximately 85 million unique TCR sequences were included in an early release covering about 600 HLA-typed donors. Among the roughly 400 genotyped donors, under 90% belonged to the genetic ancestry cluster associated with self-reported Caucasian donors. The study was designed to test whether signatures of past pathogen exposure could be identified by cataloging public T cell receptors. The study used immunosequencing to profile the T cell repertoires of about 670 subjects and linked those repertoires to cytomegalovirus serostatus. Along with the approximately 650-subject first cohort, a separate validation cohort of some 130 different subjects was used. To predict cytomegalovirus infection status, the study combined high-throughput TCR immunosequencing, statistical association of individual TCRs with disease status, and machine learning. To study patterns of TCR occurrence, a later analysis re-analyzed previously published TCR beta repertoires from 500 to 850 donors and added high-resolution HLA genotyping. Rather than using new phenotypic data, the later analysis identified candidate immune exposures from TCR beta sequences and from how often those sequences occurred across donors. In an earlier analysis of 587 of the donors, high-throughput TCR beta sequencing was used to judge whether each TCR beta V gene segment behaved as functional or pseudogenic. Donor age, sex, ethnicity and CMV serostatus were compiled alongside the repertoire data. A later genetic analysis took genome-wide SNP genotypes for about three fifths of the roughly 700 donors and used that subset as a discovery cohort. Every repertoire in the discovery cohort had been generated on one and the same sequencing platform. Class I and class II HLA loci were covered by the typing at four-digit resolution. The number of typed donors differed by locus: about 629-630 for A, B, C, DRB1 and DQB1; some 540 for DQA1; approximately 610 for DPA1; and roughly 470 for DPB1. A few DR-DQ haplotypes were treated as single units for association and clustering because of strong linkage in the cohort. Among roughly 400 genotyped donors of the cohort, an average of approximately 230,000 unique TCR beta nucleotide sequences were sequenced per donor, roughly 20% of them non-productive. Overall study results and their limits: Most TCR sequences were observed very rarely across donors, whereas some public TCRs were present in many individuals. The presence/absence analyses assumed that sequencing depth was roughly uniform across donors, and that assumption may not be true. A total of about 180 TCR beta chains were listed by the study as associated with cytomegalovirus. An association between a missense DCLRE1C variant and V-gene and J-gene trimming of TCR beta chains was found in a later genetic analysis and replicated in an independent cohort. Only TCR beta chains were sequenced in this cohort, and the absence of alpha or paired-chain data limited detectable features. In a later analysis, HLA-associated TCR beta chains showed more clonal expansion and lower generation probabilities than non-associated chains that were equally common. Because counts were too low, about 15 rarely observed V segments, including chromosome 9 orphons, were left out of the earlier analysis of 500 to 750 of the donors. A later genetic analysis reported fewer N-insertions in productive TCRs among donors in an Asian-associated ancestry cluster than the roughly 700-donor mean. A group of highly shared sequence variants was considered likely to be a technical artifact of the sequencing pipeline. Linkage disequilibrium might explain the correlated functional status among segregating V segments, but an unknown experimental factor could not be excluded. CMV serostatus was the only immune exposure information available for the cohort. Several of the top co-occurrence clusters appeared to be linked to parvovirus B19, influenza, CMV and Epstein-Barr virus, according to a later analysis. The 87-base-pair reads could not distinguish some IMGT-functional V segments, including TRBV6-2 and TRBV6-3, so those segments were excluded. Because some donors lacked HLA typing at each locus, the association tests relied only on the typed subset. Cytomegalovirus status was reported to be diagnosed by the classifier with high specificity and sensitivity in both the original and validation cohorts. A further reported finding was that TCR beta sequences accurately predicted the HLA-A and HLA-B alleles for most subjects in the first cohort. In a later analysis, most CMV-associated TCR beta chains were found to appear HLA-restricted, with HLA associations seemingly driven largely by CMV exposure. The authors suggested that the approach could potentially be generalized to other disease states and immunological phenotypes. In a later analysis, TCR association rates were found to vary across HLA loci, with the most associated TCRs seen for DRB1 alleles and the fewest for HLA-C alleles. Assigning TCR associations to individual alleles was difficult when HLA alleles, especially DR and DQ, strongly co-occurred. In vitro tests confirmed that a few of the cytomegalovirus-associated TCR beta chains recognize cytomegalovirus antigens. In a later analysis, more than 15,000 TCR beta sequences were associated with specific HLA alleles at a false discovery rate of 0.05. In an earlier analysis of approximately 590 of the donors, most TCR beta V segments appeared in productive rearrangements about 87% or about 30% of the time, broadly matching IMGT annotations.

Library method: the immunoSEQ multiplex PCR assay. For the multiplex PCR, a mixture combining 60 forward primers for TCR Vbeta segments and 13 reverse primers for TCR Jbeta segments was used. The CDR3 region of rearranged TCR beta genes was amplified from genomic DNA with a multiplex PCR assay. The Illumina HiSeq System was used to sequence the amplified TCR beta libraries as 87-base-pair reads. The study's processing was this. Across the 670 or so repertoires, a later analysis counted 75 million to 90 million unique TCR beta chains, 8.5 million to 12 million of which were shared by at least two donors. Raw reads were error-corrected and collapsed into unique sequences by a nearest-neighbor algorithm in which closely related sequences were merged to remove PCR and sequencing errors. CDR3 sequences were aligned to IMGT reference sequences to assign V, D and J gene segments. Each retained sequence needed at least a six-nucleotide match to both a V gene segment and a J gene segment. Rearrangements were called productive when the CDR3 lacked stop codons and stayed in frame with V and J; all others were non-productive. CDR3 was defined according to IMGT convention as the region running from the second conserved V-encoded cysteine to the conserved J-encoded phenylalanine. Sequences without an unambiguous match to a single V gene segment were excluded from the earlier analysis of a few hundred of the donors. In an earlier analysis of 587 of the donors, a V segment was called functional when productive rearrangements were above 56.7%, and segregating when the standard deviation between donors exceeded 5%. A statistical classification framework was built for diagnosing cytomegalovirus status from the catalog of TCR beta chain sequences. In a later analysis, V and J genes were assigned by comparing TCR nucleotide sequences against IMGT/GENE-DB human TR gene sequences. The TCRdist pipeline was used in a later analysis to assign CDR3 sequences and most-parsimonious VDJ recombination scenarios. In a later analysis, each TCR beta chain was defined by its CDR3 amino acid sequence together with its V-gene family, and reads without a unique V-gene family were excluded. A later analysis removed roughly 590 highly shared, low-generation-probability nucleotide sequences to deal with suspected cross-contamination and a sequencing artifact. A later analysis calculated a clonal expansion index for each public chain from normalized within-repertoire ranks of inferred template counts. Generation probabilities in a later analysis came from a VDJ recombination model fitted to out-of-frame rearrangements, and those results were checked against IGoR. In a later analysis, hypergeometric tests were used to score TCR-TCR, TCR-HLA and TCR-CMV co-occurrence, with a repertoire-size bias correction applied to TCR pairs. To estimate false discovery rates, a later analysis permuted the HLA or CMV assignments 20 times. In a later analysis, co-occurring TCRs were grouped with DBSCAN, and TCRdist sequence similarity was added when clustering was performed within HLA-allele-positive subsets. Repertoires with fewer than 30,000 or more than 120,000 public chains, plus five repertoires with anomalous nucleotide sharing, were excluded from co-occurrence clustering. Drawn from immuneACCESS, this table holds only the in-frame rearrangements with V and J called that TCRdb kept. Clones are partly lost; checked studies trace under half to an unresolved V gene and leave the rest unexplained. The V and J calls and clone size come from that table; D and trimming were worked out from the DNA. The sample data list 160,000 or so clones, and 60% to 85% of these were observed just once. 5.7% of the sample rests with the top ten.

According to the germline V gene, CDR1 reads SGDLS and CDR2 reads YYNGEE. The CDR3, cysteine through phenylalanine, is 16 amino acids long. Of all the DNA, just the CDR3 is kept, 48 bases in frame from base 1. V has 6 bases trimmed and J has 4 bases trimmed; junction bases matching no gene number 9. Comment on this clone: Its antigen remains undetermined. Per-base qualities were not stored, and no clone one base away is much larger.

The cohort comprised some 680 healthy bone marrow donors. At the time of sampling, every cohort member was nominally healthy, though immune exposures that went unrecorded were likely present. The donor was CMV seronegative and belonged to the group of 352 seronegative cohort members. Each donor provided a peripheral blood sample, and peripheral blood mononuclear cells were used for TCR beta sequencing. Genomic DNA was extracted from the blood cell samples with the Qiagen DNeasy Blood Extraction Kit. In this chain, TRBV9 is recombined with TRBJ2-1; 11 bases in the junction line up with TRBD2. Sequencing was done on a sample of PBMCs. This TCR derives from a man aged 40-55 years in good health and CMV-seronegative. Here is the DNA: TGTGCCAGCACCCCTGGGGCTAGCGGGGGGTACAATGAGCAGTTCTTC. The translation is CASTPGASGGYNEQFF.